One sample yielded the 29 T cell receptor beta chains listed below, sequenced in a study of radiation and T cells in renal cell carcinoma. Time point given: baseline pretreatment blood. Treatment: 15 Gy SBRT to primary tumor, nephrectomy 4 weeks later. Clones were sequenced by immunoSEQ multiplex PCR, and TCRdb holds only the in-frame ones, with some missing. The sample carries approximately 120,000 clones, roughly 80% recorded once. Sequenced here: blood, sampled from a patient whose treatment included radiotherapy and nephrectomy. The receptor source for this set is a woman aged 55-70 years with renal cell carcinoma.

This clone was seen only a few times. This chain uses TRBV6-1 with TRBJ2-7; TRBD2 agrees at 8 bases. V lost 0 bases and J lost 2; bases outside the gene matches: 3. The CDR3 covers 15 residues. CDR1 MNHNS and CDR2 SASEGT come from the germline V gene. This chain's CDR3 is CASSEAGGVPYEQYF. DNA for the CDR3: TGTGCCAGCAGTGAAGCCGGGGGGGTGCCCTACGAGCAGTACTTC.

The chain has TRBV6-6 and TRBJ1-5; unclear D gene. V was trimmed by 2 bases and J by 1 base, leaving 9 bases between them. The germline gives CDR1 MNHNY, CDR2 SVGAGI (reference sequence). The CDR3 runs 15 residues. The CDR3 sequence: CASSYNGGSNQPQHF. CDR3 DNA sequence: TGTGCCAGCAGTTACAACGGTGGAAGCAATCAGCCCCAGCATTTT.

This rearrangement joins TRBV28 to TRBJ2-4; the D call may be TRBD1 or TRBD2 (6 bases each). The V gene lost 5 bases and the J gene lost 5 bases, with 13 bases spanning the gap. Germline V gene lookup returns CDR1 MDHEN and CDR2 SYDVKM. This CDR3 contains 14 residues. The CDR3 DNA sequence: TGTGCCAGCAGTCCACAGGGACTCGAAAACATTCAGTACTTC. Translating it yields CASSPQGLENIQYF.

The V gene is TRBV6-5, the J gene TRBJ1-3, with D uncertain. The V gene's germline CDR1 is MNHEY and CDR2 SVGAGI. The CDR3 runs to 15 residues. V shed 3 bases and J shed 3 bases, with 12 bases lying between them. The CDR3 spells CASSYGEHGGNTIYF. The CDR3 DNA sequence: TGTGCCAGCAGTTATGGGGAACACGGTGGAAACACCATATATTTT.

V usage is TRBV28 and J usage is TRBJ1-2; possibly TRBD1 for D (5 bases). CDR3 size: 14 residues. Trimming stripped 5 bases from V and 6 bases from J, with 16 bases between. Germline-derived CDR1 and CDR2 are MDHEN and SYDVKM. The chain's CDR3 is CASSVPGGGDGYTF. The CDR3 coding sequence is TGTGCCAGCAGTGTTCCCGGGGGAGGGGATGGCTACACCTTC.

This sequence joins TRBV29-1 and TRBJ1-1; D is ambiguous. Germline V gene sequence: CDR1 SQVTM, CDR2 ANQGSEA. The CDR3 is 11 amino acids. CDR3 region: CSARSNTEAFF. CDR3 in DNA: TGCAGTGCCAGGTCGAACACTGAAGCTTTCTTT. Supplemented by reference TRBV29-1 and TRBJ1-1, the full variable domain reads SAVISQKPSRDICQRGTSLTIQCQVDSQVTMMFWYRQQPGQSLTLIATANQGSEATYESGFVIDKFPISRPNLTFSTLTVSNMSPEDSSIYLCSARSNTEAFFGQGTRLTVV.

Turning to this clone: The germline gene is not matched at one end of the junction; a read error may be the cause. The J gene is TRBJ2-1, the V gene TRBV7-7, with unresolved D. CDR3 size: 13 residues. Germline values: CDR1 SSHAT, CDR2 FNYEAQ (reference sequence). CDR3: CASSLRLDADPFF. CDR3 coding DNA: TGTGCTAGCAGCTTAAGGTTGGATGCCGACCCGTTCTTC. Filled out from reference TRBV7-7 and TRBJ2-1, the complete variable domain reads GAGVSQSPRYKVTKRGQDVTLRCDPISSHATLYWYQQALGQGPEFLTYFNYEAQPDKSGLPSDRFSAERPEGSISTLTIQRTEQRDSAMYRCASSLRLDADPFFGPGTRLTVL.

The rearrangement joins TRBV5-1 to TRBJ1-1; TRBD1 is a possible D gene (5 bases). This CDR3 region has 15 residues. The germline CDR1 and CDR2 sequences are SGHRS and YFSETQ. V was cut by 0 bases and J by 2 bases, with 11 bases left in between. This CDR3 reads CASSLAGHFNTEAFF. The CDR3 DNA follows: TGCGCCAGCAGCTTGGCAGGACACTTTAACACTGAAGCTTTCTTT.

The gene calls are TRBV6-1 and TRBJ1-5, with TRBD1 identical over 8 bases. In germline, CDR1 is MNHNS, CDR2 SASEGT. The CDR3 runs 13 residues. Losses at the gene ends were 3 bases for V and 11 bases for J; bases not matched to a gene: 6. CDR3 nucleotide sequence: TGTGCCAGCAGTGAGGACAGGGAAAGGGCCCAGCATTTT. Amino acid sequence: CASSEDRERAQHF.

The J gene is TRBJ2-7, the V gene TRBV5-6, with 10 bases lining up with TRBD1. Trimming took 3 bases from V and 7 from J; bases not matched to a gene: 7. CDR1 SGHDT and CDR2 YYEEEE come from the germline V gene. The CDR3 runs 14 residues. CDR3 sequence (DNA): TGTGCCAGCAGCTGGGGACAGGGGAAAGGAGAGCAGTACTTC. Protein sequence: CASSWGQGKGEQYF.

The J gene is TRBJ1-2, the V gene TRBV11-2; TRBD1 aligns across 9 bases. J gave up 6 bases and V 1 base, and 9 bases lay outside the gene matches. The CDR3 is 16 amino acids. Germline CDR1 SGHAT, CDR2 FQNNGV. DNA of the CDR3: TGTGCCAGCAGCTTAGGCCCGGGACAGGGAGTGAATGGCTACACCTTC. Translation gives CASSLGPGQGVNGYTF.

This clone occurred a few times. DNA of the CDR3: TGCGCCAGCAGCTTGGAATCAGGGGTTCAGCCCCAGCATTTT. This encodes CASSLESGVQPQHF. The chain employs TRBV5-1 and TRBJ1-5; D might be TRBD1 (6 bases). CDR1 is SGHRS, CDR2 YFSETQ, per germline. The CDR3 extends over 14 amino acids. The V gene lost 0 bases and the J gene lost 6 bases, with 10 bases spanning the gap.

This clone was seen a handful of times. The V and J genes are TRBV4-2 and TRBJ2-1; D is undetermined. The CDR3 runs to 17 residues. Trimming pared 0 bases from V and 0 bases from J, leaving 12 bases between. Germline CDR1 and CDR2: LGHNA and YNFKEQ. As DNA, the CDR3 is TGTGCCAGCAGCCAAGATAACGGTTATCGCTCCTACAATGAGCAGTTCTTC. It translates to CASSQDNGYRSYNEQFF.

The rearrangement joins TRBV9 to TRBJ2-3; no clear D gene. Germline V gene lookup returns CDR1 SGDLS and CDR2 YYNGEE. V dropped 0 bases and J dropped 6 bases, with 5 bases sitting between them. The CDR3 spans 12 residues. The CDR3 loop reads CASSVEVDTQYF. The CDR3 DNA reads TGTGCCAGCAGCGTAGAGGTGGATACGCAGTATTTT.

The CDR3 sequence: CASSLGSRDGYTF. Here the CDR3 DNA reads TGTGCCAGCAGTTTGGGCTCGAGGGATGGCTACACCTTC. The chain combines TRBV28 with TRBJ1-2; no definite D call. CDR1 MDHEN and CDR2 SYDVKM come from the germline V gene. Deletions cut 3 bases from V and 6 bases from J, with 11 bases between. This CDR3 is built from 13 residues.

J is TRBJ1-2 and V is TRBV2; 9 bases match TRBD1. The CDR3 sequence is 15 residues long. From germline, CDR1 is SNHLY and CDR2 FYNNEI. V lost 6 bases to trimming and J lost 4 bases; unmatched junction nucleotides: 9. The CDR3 reads CASSSTGGISYGYTF. CDR3 nucleotide sequence: TGTGCCAGCAGCTCGACAGGGGGTATATCCTATGGCTACACCTTC.

The chain joins TRBV4-1 to TRBJ1-2; D unresolved. The CDR3 runs 15 residues. Germline lookup yields CDR1 MGHRA and CDR2 YSYEKL. The V and J ends lost 3 bases and 3 bases respectively, with 14 bases between them. CDR3 protein: CASSQSSNIDYGYTF. The CDR3 DNA follows: TGCGCCAGCAGCCAGAGCTCAAACATCGACTATGGCTACACCTTC.

The chain couples TRBV9 to TRBJ2-1; a weak D match, TRBD1 (6 bases). Germline loops: CDR1 SGDLS, CDR2 YYNGEE. This CDR3 is built from 15 residues. The germline V and J ends were trimmed by 4 bases and 5 bases, with 16 bases remaining between them. CDR3 coding DNA: TGTGCCAGCAGCCCCCGCGACAGGAGTAACAATGAGCAGTTCTTC. This translates into CASSPRDRSNNEQFF.

This clone was detected only a few times. The chain couples TRBV9 to TRBJ1-4, with 7 bases that match TRBD1. Germline assignment: CDR1 SGDLS and CDR2 YYNGEE. The trim removed 0 bases at V and 11 bases at J, leaving 7 bases unmatched. The CDR3 covers 14 residues. CDR3 protein: CASSVGGEGQKLFF. The CDR3 DNA sequence: TGTGCCAGCAGCGTAGGGGGAGAGGGACAGAAACTGTTTTTT.

There are a few counts of this clone. The CDR3 spells CASSASRTGGDGYTF. The DNA for the CDR3 is TGTGCCAGCAGCGCCTCGAGGACAGGGGGCGATGGCTACACCTTC. The chain carries TRBV9 and TRBJ1-2; 11 bases are shared with TRBD1. This CDR3 is 15 amino acids long. J lost 6 bases, V lost 3 bases, and 7 bases had no gene match. CDR1 and CDR2 from the germline V gene are SGDLS and YYNGEE.

This clone has a handful of counts. V usage is TRBV5-6 and J usage is TRBJ1-1; TRBD1 matches 10 bases. The germline gives CDR1 SGHDT, CDR2 YYEEEE. J was trimmed by 1 base and V by 3 bases; bases with no gene match: 6. The CDR3 spans 16 residues. CDR3: CASSSRDRGRNTEAFF. The CDR3 region has the DNA TGTGCCAGCAGCTCACGGGACAGGGGACGGAACACTGAAGCTTTCTTT.

The V gene is TRBV9, the J gene TRBJ2-7; D is perhaps TRBD1 (6 bases). The CDR3 sequence is 16 residues long. CDR1 is SGDLS, CDR2 YYNGEE, per germline. V lost 0 bases to trimming and J lost 2 bases, with 15 bases between them. As DNA, the CDR3 is TGTGCCAGCAGCGTAGCCCAACAGGGACCACCCTACGAGCAGTACTTC. Its protein is CASSVAQQGPPYEQYF. Full variable domain (rest looked up from reference TRBV9 and TRBJ2-7): DSGVTQTPKHLITATGQRVTLRCSPRSGDLSVYWYQQSLDQGLQFLIQYYNGEERAKGNILERFSAQQFPDLHSELNLSSLELGDSALYFCASSVAQQGPPYEQYFGPGTRLTVT.

V gene TRBV6-5 combines with J gene TRBJ1-4; D is possibly TRBD1 (5 bases). This CDR3 has 14 amino acids. Germline values: CDR1 MNHEY, CDR2 SVGAGI. Trimming cost V 7 bases and J 8 bases, with 17 bases left between them. Here the CDR3 reads CASTKGRVGEKLFF. The DNA of the CDR3 is TGTGCCAGCACCAAGGGCAGGGTAGGAGAAAAACTGTTTTTT.

The chain recombines TRBV11-2 with TRBJ2-2; 7 bases map to TRBD2. V lost 7 bases, J lost 6 bases, and 8 bases stayed unmatched. Germline V gene sequence: CDR1 SGHAT, CDR2 FQNNGV. This CDR3 is built from 14 residues. The CDR3 nucleotides are TGTGCCAGCACTAGGGCGGGGGTGTCCGGGGAGCTGTTTTTT. This sequence encodes CASTRAGVSGELFF. The full variable domain, rest sourced from reference TRBV11-2 and TRBJ2-2, is EAGVAQSPRYKIIEKRQSVAFWCNPISGHATLYWYQQILGQGPKLLIQFQNNGVVDDSQLPKDRFSAERLKGVDSTLKIQPAKLEDSAVYLCASTRAGVSGELFFGEGSRLTVL.

This clone was detected once. V and J are TRBV5-6 and TRBJ1-5; the D gene is possibly TRBD1 (6 bases). Germline CDR1 reads SGHDT; CDR2 reads YYEEEE. This CDR3 comprises 16 residues. Trimming removed 1 base at V and 6 bases at J, with 17 bases between. The CDR3 here is CASSLKTTGLLQPQHF. The DNA for the CDR3 is TGTGCCAGCAGCTTGAAGACTACAGGGTTACTTCAGCCCCAGCATTTT. Based on the CDR3 plus reference TRBV5-6 and TRBJ1-5, the full variable domain is DAGVTQSPTHLIKTRGQQVTLRCSPKSGHDTVSWYQQALGQGPQFIFQYYEEEERQRGNFPDRFSGHQFPNYSSELNVNALLLGDSALYLCASSLKTTGLLQPQHFGDGTRLSIL.

The genes are TRBV2 and TRBJ2-5; 9 nucleotides align to TRBD2. J was trimmed by 2 bases and V by 0 bases; bases with no gene match: 4. CDR1 and CDR2 (germline): SNHLY, FYNNEI. This CDR3 is 16 amino acids long. This CDR3 is CASSEASGSGQETQYF. CDR3 DNA: TGTGCCAGCAGTGAAGCTAGCGGGAGCGGACAAGAGACCCAGTACTTC.

J is TRBJ1-1 and V is TRBV27; tentatively, D is TRBD1 (5 bases). CDR1 and CDR2 (germline): MNHEY, SMNVEV (reference sequence). This CDR3 comprises 13 residues. V lost 6 bases, J lost 0 bases, and 8 bases lay in between. The CDR3 DNA reads TGTGCCAGCAGACGACAGATGAACACTGAAGCTTTCTTT. Translating it yields CASRRQMNTEAFF.

The rearrangement uses TRBV2 and TRBJ2-2, with TRBD1 identical over 10 bases. The CDR3 spans 14 residues. Trimming removed 6 bases from V and 4 bases from J; junction bases left unmatched: 2. CDR1 SNHLY and CDR2 FYNNEI come from the germline V gene. As DNA, the CDR3 is TGTGCCAGCAGAGGACAGGGGGGCACCGGGGAGCTGTTTTTT. Residues: CASRGQGGTGELFF.

The rearrangement uses TRBV6-6 and TRBJ1-5; D is uncertain. The CDR3 consists of 13 residues. Trimming took 6 bases from V and 4 from J, leaving 10 bases between them. The germline V gene has CDR1 MNHNY and CDR2 SVGAGI (reference sequence). The DNA for the CDR3 is TGTGCCAGCAGCCCGACGGGGAATCAGCCCCAGCATTTT. This sequence encodes CASSPTGNQPQHF.